This TCR beta chain is from a study of shared clonotypes between healthy human individuals. The CDR3 has 13 amino acids. Trimming took off 5 bases at V and 6 bases at J, with 14 bases between the two ends. Germline CDR1 SGDLS, CDR2 YYNGEE. This table comes from immunoSEQ multiplex PCR, and its TCRdb copy is limited to in-frame clones, with some not included. The sample has 2 million to 2.5 million clones, roughly 93% seen once. Only one count was recorded for this clone. The receptor comes from a young man in good health. Some clones in this sample may be carry-over from other donors' samples. V is TRBV9 and J is TRBJ1-2; D is perhaps TRBD1 (6 bases). Sequencing was carried out using naive CD4+ T cells from PBMCs. This sample's subset: CD45RA+ positively selected. CDR3 DNA: TGTGCCAGCAGGGAGGGACACGCCGATGGCTACACCTTC. Protein sequence: CASREGHADGYTF.